This entry is about one T cell receptor beta chain. Its antigen is as yet unknown. This sample was included in a study of cytomegalovirus exposure and HLA in healthy donors. Study-level findings and limits: Judged likely to be a sequencing artifact was a cluster of highly shared sequence variants. As a later analysis showed, a missense DCLRE1C variant was linked to trimming of TCR beta V- and J-genes.

Primers included in the PCR were 60 Vbeta and 13 Jbeta primers. The table came from immunoSEQ multiplex PCR; TCRdb's copy has only in-frame clones and leaves some out. Among fewer than 250,000 clones, around four fifths were seen once, and the ten largest hold roughly 0.99%. This TCR came from a woman in her thirties or forties in good health and CMV-seronegative. Sequenced input: PBMCs.

CDR3 residues: CASSMGRRAVYGYTF. The CDR3 bases are TGTGCCAGTAGTATGGGGAGACGAGCCGTCTATGGCTACACCTTC. The chain is built from TRBV19 and TRBJ1-2; D not resolved. V gave up 3 bases and J gave up 4 bases, with 15 bases separating them. Germline assignment: CDR1 LNHDA and CDR2 SQIVND (reference sequence). CDR3 length equals 15 residues. The full variable domain, its missing parts supplied by reference TRBV19 and TRBJ1-2, is DGGITQSPKYLFRKEGQNVTLSCEQNLNHDAMYWYRQDPGQGLRLIYYSQIVNDFQKGDIAEGYSVSREKKESFPLTVTSAQKNPTAFYLCASSMGRRAVYGYTFGSGTRLTVV.